Following are 2 T cell receptor beta chains from one sample sequenced in a study of blood T cell repertoires in COVID-19. The protocol was immunoSEQ multiplex PCR, while the TCRdb copy is restricted to in-frame clones and leaves out a portion. Of a few hundred thousand clones listed, more than 65% were seen once; the top ten hold roughly 10%. Input material: peripheral blood. These receptors were collected from a man in his fifties or sixties with active or convalescent COVID-19.

The rearrangement links TRBV4-3 to TRBJ2-3, with a tentative D call TRBD2 (6 bases). Germline V gene sequence: CDR1 LGHNA, CDR2 YSLEER. This CDR3 region has 15 residues. Trimming pared 4 bases from V and 4 bases from J, leaving 15 bases between. In nucleotides, the CDR3 is TGCGCCAGCAGCCCCGGAACTAGCTCGGCAGATACGCAGTATTTT. Translation: CASSPGTSSADTQYF.

J is TRBJ1-5 and V is TRBV7-8; 9 bases fit TRBD1. CDR1 is SGHVS, CDR2 FQNEAQ, per germline. The J segment lost 2 bases and the V segment lost 2 bases, leaving 1 base of the junction unmatched. The CDR3 has 15 residues. The CDR3 region has the DNA TGTGCCAGCAGCTTATGGACAGGGGGCAATCAGCCCCAGCATTTT. It is translated as CASSLWTGGNQPQHF.